One sample yielded the 17 T cell receptor beta chains listed below, sequenced in a study of T cell repertoires in cytomegalovirus infection. Which antigens these TCRs recognize remains unknown. TCRdb called the reads again in MiXCR, with one record for every CDR3 protein. The sample has about 920,000 distinct CDR3 sequences; approximately 31% are singletons. Sequencing used cultured CD8+ T cells from PBMCs, obtained from culture after CMV antigen stimulation. The receptors were sampled from a human donor in good health (CMV status not recorded). Some clones in this sample may be carry-over from other donors' samples.

The chain couples TRBV13 to TRBJ1-2, with D unclear. V lost 1 base to trimming and J lost 5 bases, with 14 bases between them. Germline CDR1 is PRHDT and CDR2 is FYEKMQ (reference sequence). The CDR3 is 15 residues long. Here the CDR3 reads CASSLAGSDTYGYTF. The CDR3 bases are TGTGCCAGCAGCTTAGCCGGCAGTGATACTTATGGCTACACCTTC.

The chain links TRBV7-9 to TRBJ1-2, with D perhaps matching TRBD1 (5 bases). Germline lookup yields CDR1 SEHNR and CDR2 FQNEAQ (reference sequence). The CDR3 runs 12 residues. Trimming took off 4 bases at V and 6 bases at J, with 9 bases between the two ends. In nucleotides, the CDR3 is TGTGCCAGCAGCTCAGGGAGGGATGGCTACACCTTC. It is translated as CASSSGRDGYTF.

The chain has TRBV9 and TRBJ2-7; D uncertain. The CDR3 has 14 residues. Trimming removed 1 base from V and 6 bases from J, with 14 bases in between. The germline V gene has CDR1 SGDLS and CDR2 YYNGEE. Here the CDR3 DNA reads TGTGCCAGCAGCGTACGGTGGAACTACGGCGAGCAGTACTTC. As protein: CASSVRWNYGEQYF. The whole variable domain, remainder taken from reference TRBV9 and TRBJ2-7, is DSGVTQTPKHLITATGQRVTLRCSPRSGDLSVYWYQQSLDQGLQFLIQYYNGEERAKGNILERFSAQQFPDLHSELNLSSLELGDSALYFCASSVRWNYGEQYFGPGTRLTVT.

This clonotype has ten or more counts. The CDR3 coding sequence is TGTGCCAGCAGCTTTACTAGCGGGGGGTCGGATACGCAGTATTTT. Translating it yields CASSFTSGGSDTQYF. This chain uses TRBV7-2 with TRBJ2-3; 12 bases are a match to TRBD2. The CDR3 totals 15 residues. CDR1 is SGHTA, CDR2 FQGNSA, per germline. Germline trimming cut 3 bases from V and 6 bases from J; bases unmatched to any gene: 4.

Only one count was recorded for this clonotype. This could be a read error, since a much larger clone is one nucleotide away. This chain links TRBV7-2 with TRBJ2-3; the D gene could be TRBD1 or TRBD2 (5 bases each). Germline V lookup: CDR1 SGHTA, CDR2 FQGNSA. The CDR3 has 13 amino acids. The CDR3 DNA reads TGTGCCAACAGCTGGGGACCCACAGATACGCAGTATTTT. This translates into CANSWGPTDTQYF.

In DNA, the CDR3 is TGTGCCAGCAGCTTAGCGATATGGGGTGAGCAGTTCTTC. It translates to CASSLAIWGEQFF. The chain carries TRBV7-6 and TRBJ2-1; D gene unclear. Trimming shortened V by 0 bases and J by 9 bases, and 9 bases separated the two germline ends. Germline-derived CDR1 and CDR2 are SGHVS and FNYEAQ. The CDR3 length is 13 residues.

This clonotype occurred a few times. The gene calls are TRBV7-9 and TRBJ1-4; perhaps TRBD1 as D (6 bases). The CDR3 is 17 amino acids. The germline CDR1 and CDR2 sequences are SEHNR and FQNEAQ (reference sequence). The ends were cut back, 6 bases at V and 8 bases at J, with 25 bases in the middle. CDR3 residues: CASSHPGAKGVYEKLFF. CDR3 nucleotide sequence: TGTGCCAGCAGTCACCCGGGGGCCAAGGGAGTCTACGAAAAACTGTTTTTT.

This clonotype was detected only a few times. The chain employs TRBV20-1 and TRBJ1-1; tentative D call: TRBD1 (5 bases). V was clipped by 5 bases and J by 5 bases, with 12 bases between them. This CDR3 comprises 12 residues. Germline V gene sequence: CDR1 DFQATT, CDR2 SNEGSKA (reference sequence). The CDR3 loop reads CSAPPGGTEAFF. For the CDR3, the DNA is TGCAGTGCTCCTCCTGGGGGGACTGAAGCTTTCTTT.

A word on this clonotype: Germline and junction disagree at one end, which may indicate a read error. The chain couples TRBV25-1 to TRBJ2-1; a weak D match, TRBD2 (6 bases). The germline V gene has CDR1 MGHDK and CDR2 SYGVNS. There are 17 residues in the CDR3. In nucleotides, the CDR3 is TGTACCAGCAGTGAATATTTTTTCCCCTCCCGGGGGAATGAGCAGTTCTTC. Residues: CTSSEYFFPSRGNEQFF.

The chain employs TRBV27 and TRBJ1-2, with D possibly matching TRBD1 (5 bases). Trimming pared 5 bases from V and 2 bases from J, leaving 9 bases between. Per the germline V gene, CDR1 is MNHEY and CDR2 is SMNVEV (reference sequence). The CDR3 extends over 13 amino acids. In DNA form, the CDR3 reads TGTGCCAGCAGTCATGGGGGAAACTATGGCTACACCTTC. Protein sequence: CASSHGGNYGYTF.

V is TRBV5-3 and J is TRBJ2-7; D is unclear. TRBV5-3 is an ORF, and what it does is uncertain. This CDR3 has 15 residues. Trimming left V 8 bases short and J 2 bases short, with 20 bases between. This chain's CDR3 is CASRTGPTSPYEQYF. The CDR3 bases are TGTGCCAGCAGGACCGGGCCAACCAGCCCCTACGAGCAGTACTTC.

The chain carries TRBV6-4 and TRBJ1-1, with 8 positions matching TRBD1. The CDR3 consists of 13 residues. Germline-derived CDR1 and CDR2 are MRHNA and SNTAGT. J gave up 9 bases and V 2 bases, and 5 bases lay outside the gene matches. CDR3 nucleotide sequence: TGTGCCAGCAGTGACACCCCCAGGGGGCAAGCTTTCTTT. Residues: CASSDTPRGQAFF.

Here the CDR3 reads CASSSPLAGNTIYF. The CDR3 DNA sequence: TGTGCCAGCAGCTCCCCCCTAGCTGGAAACACCATATATTTT. The V and J genes are TRBV7-6 and TRBJ1-3; D unclear. The germline V gene encodes CDR1 SGHVS and CDR2 FNYEAQ. V was clipped by 4 bases and J by 2 bases, with 9 bases between them. The CDR3 has 14 amino acids.

The J gene is TRBJ1-1, the V gene TRBV19; D gene uncertain. The CDR3 is 16 amino acids. V was pared by 7 bases and J by 3 bases, with 21 bases between. CDR1 and CDR2 (germline): LNHDA, SQIVND (reference sequence). The CDR3 DNA follows: TGTGCCAGTACCTTCTTACCGGTACTCCCGGACACTGAAGCTTTCTTT. This sequence encodes CASTFLPVLPDTEAFF.

This chain connects TRBV27 to TRBJ2-5; possible D gene TRBD1, 7 bases. Germline V gene lookup returns CDR1 MNHEY and CDR2 SMNVEV (reference sequence). This CDR3 has 15 residues. Trimming took off 1 base at V and 1 base at J, with 10 bases between the two ends. CDR3 coding DNA: TGTGCCAGCAGTTTATGGCAGGGGGGCCAAGAGACCCAGTACTTC. It yields the protein CASSLWQGGQETQYF.

There are a few counts of this clonotype. This chain joins TRBV15 and TRBJ1-5; D is possibly TRBD1 (5 bases). Per the germline V gene, CDR1 is LNHNV and CDR2 is YYDKDF (reference sequence). This CDR3 contains 17 residues. V was pared by 1 base and J by 4 bases, with 17 bases between. CDR3 region: CATSRVPGSVDNQPQHF. In DNA, the CDR3 is TGTGCCACCAGCAGAGTCCCAGGGTCAGTAGATAATCAGCCCCAGCATTTT.

The chain couples TRBV6-2 or TRBV6-3 to TRBJ2-5; 9 bases fit TRBD1. The ends lost 7 bases at V and 3 bases at J; junction bases unmatched: 24. This CDR3 spans 20 amino acids. Germline V CDR1 and CDR2: MNHEY, SVGEGT. CDR3 protein: CASTAGTGPRWGPWEETQYF. In DNA form, the CDR3 reads TGTGCCAGCACCGCCGGGACAGGGCCTCGTTGGGGCCCTTGGGAAGAGACCCAGTACTTC.